These 18 T cell receptor beta chains originate from one sample sequenced in a study of regulatory T cells in long-lasting Graves disease. For TCR beta, libraries came from iRepertoire HTBI primers and Arm-PCR of CDR3 regions. Each CDR3 protein is one row after TCRdb ran MiXCR on the multiplex PCR reads. The sample comprises fewer than 450,000 distinct CDR3 sequences, over 12% of which are singletons, and over 7% rests with the top ten. Time point indicated: newly diagnosed GD, antithyroid drugs for less than 3 months. PBMC RNA served as the TCR library source. This sample also belongs to another study, concerning T cells in Graves' hyperthyroidism and ophthalmopathy.

The sample here was peripheral blood mononuclear cells (PBMCs), taken at new diagnosis, from a patient treated with antithyroid drugs. These receptors were taken from a woman aged 40 to 50 with Graves disease.

This clonotype came up a few times. The chain couples TRBV12-3 or TRBV12-4 to TRBJ2-2, with 7 bases aligning to TRBD1. The V and J ends lost 5 bases and 6 bases, in that order; junction bases with no gene match: 6. The CDR3 has 14 amino acids. The CDR3 loop reads CASSPAGGPGELFF. The CDR3 DNA reads TGTGCCAGCAGTCCCGCAGGGGGACCCGGGGAGCTGTTTTTT.

The chain links TRBV27 to TRBJ2-3; 7 nucleotides agree with TRBD2. V lost 5 bases, J lost 6 bases, and 8 bases stayed unmatched. There are 14 residues in the CDR3. From germline, CDR1 is MNHEY and CDR2 SMNVEV (reference sequence). The CDR3 is CASSKSGIGDTQYF. CDR3 DNA sequence: TGTGCCAGCAGTAAAAGCGGGATCGGGGATACGCAGTATTTT.

There are a few counts of this clonotype. The V gene is TRBV19, the J gene TRBJ1-5, with D possibly being TRBD1 (5 bases). The V and J ends lost 7 bases and 1 base respectively, with 17 bases between them. From germline, CDR1 is LNHDA and CDR2 SQIVND (reference sequence). CDR3 size: 16 residues. The CDR3 is CASKARVELSNQPQHF. Here the CDR3 DNA reads TGTGCCAGTAAAGCCAGGGTGGAGCTCAGCAATCAGCCCCAGCATTTT.

The chain recombines TRBV4-2 with TRBJ2-1; possibly TRBD2 for D (6 bases). Per germline, CDR1 LGHNA and CDR2 YNFKEQ. The CDR3 totals 14 residues. The V and J ends lost 8 bases and 10 bases respectively, with 21 bases between them. The DNA for the CDR3 is TGTGCCAGCGTACGGGACTGGGGGGAATCGGAGCAGTTCTTC. Its translation is CASVRDWGESEQFF.

The sample holds many counts of this clonotype. The chain uses TRBV13 and TRBJ1-2; D is unresolved. V gave up 6 bases and J gave up 2 bases, with 13 bases separating them. Germline lookup yields CDR1 PRHDT and CDR2 FYEKMQ (reference sequence). CDR3 length equals 14 residues. As DNA, the CDR3 is TGTGCCAGCAGTGATTCCGGGCGGAACTATGGCTACACCTTC. This codes for CASSDSGRNYGYTF.

This clonotype was counted ten times or more. This sequence joins TRBV12-3 or TRBV12-4 and TRBJ2-7; TRBD1 aligns across 7 bases. With V trimmed by 4 bases and J by 1 base, 7 bases remained unmatched. This CDR3 contains 15 residues. The CDR3 spells CASSYDRDPSYEQYF. CDR3 nucleotide sequence: TGTGCCAGCAGTTATGACAGGGATCCGTCCTACGAGCAGTACTTC.

This clonotype was found a few times. This chain connects TRBV6-2 or TRBV6-3 to TRBJ2-2, with D perhaps matching TRBD2 (5 bases). The CDR3 extends over 14 amino acids. V lost 6 bases to trimming and J lost 5 bases, with 13 bases between them. Looked up from germline, CDR1 is MNHEY and CDR2 is SVGEGT. The CDR3 DNA reads TGTGCCAGCAGACCCGGGATTAGGACCGGGGAGCTGTTTTTT. It yields the protein CASRPGIRTGELFF.

This clonotype was counted at least ten times. The genes are TRBV27 and TRBJ2-3; TRBD2 might be the D (6 bases). The CDR3 is 13 amino acids. CDR1 MNHEY and CDR2 SMNVEV come from the germline V gene (reference sequence). V lost 8 bases to trimming and J lost 4 bases, with 13 bases between them. This chain's CDR3 is CASSREAADTQYF. CDR3 coding DNA: TGTGCCAGCTCTAGGGAGGCCGCAGATACGCAGTATTTT.

The CDR3 sequence: CAISEGGTGGDTQYF. CDR3 DNA: TGTGCCATCAGTGAGGGAGGGACAGGGGGCGATACGCAGTATTTT. The rearrangement links TRBV10-3 to TRBJ2-3, with 12 bases identical to TRBD1. The CDR3 covers 15 residues. J gave up 6 bases and V 2 bases, and 3 bases lay outside the gene matches. Germline-derived CDR1 and CDR2 are ENHRY and SYGVKD.

This clonotype has a handful of counts. The J gene is TRBJ2-1, the V gene TRBV11-2, with 7 nucleotides matching TRBD2. V was clipped by 3 bases and J by 5 bases; unmatched bases: 7. In germline, CDR1 is SGHAT, CDR2 FQNNGV. The CDR3 loop spans 15 amino acids. The CDR3 sequence: CASSFSASGHNEQFF. The CDR3 coding sequence is TGTGCCAGCAGCTTCTCGGCTAGCGGACACAATGAGCAGTTCTTC.

This clonotype was counted many times. The V gene is TRBV28, the J gene TRBJ2-5; D could derive from TRBD1 or TRBD2 (5 bases each). V lost 3 bases to trimming and J lost 4 bases, with 15 bases between them. Germline CDR1 MDHEN, CDR2 SYDVKM. This CDR3 comprises 15 residues. In nucleotides, the CDR3 is TGTGCCAGCAGTTTTCGGGGACCGTTGGGAGAGACCCAGTACTTC. Its translation: CASSFRGPLGETQYF.

The V and J genes are TRBV5-1 and TRBJ2-2; D gene unclear. The CDR3 loop spans 17 amino acids. V lost 0 bases and J lost 0, with 12 bases in between. CDR1 and CDR2 (germline): SGHRS, YFSETQ. The CDR3 spells CASSLAGSGANTGELFF. The CDR3 DNA reads TGCGCCAGCAGCTTGGCTGGCAGTGGGGCGAACACCGGGGAGCTGTTTTTT.

In its sample, this clonotype was seen a few times. The chain employs TRBV18 and TRBJ2-2, with 9 bases aligning to TRBD1. The CDR3 consists of 18 residues. The germline gives CDR1 KGHSH, CDR2 LQKENI. V gave up 3 bases and J gave up 3 bases; unmatched junction bases: 11. The CDR3 is CASSPRTGVLEDTGELFF. The CDR3 coding sequence is TGTGCCAGCTCACCTCGGACAGGGGTTTTGGAGGACACCGGGGAGCTGTTTTTT.

A remark on this clonotype: An end of the junction differs from the germline gene, which may be a read error. This sequence joins TRBV7-9 and TRBJ2-2; TRBD2 matches at 12 bases. Germline V lookup: CDR1 SEHNR, CDR2 FQNEAQ (reference sequence). CDR3 length: 16 amino acids. CDR3 DNA: TGTGCCAGCGGCTTATATCGACTAGCGGGAGCCGGGGAGCTGTTTTTC. Translation: CASGLYRLAGAGELFF.

This clonotype was observed at least ten times. DNA for the CDR3: TGCGCCAGCAGCACCGAGACAGATACGCAGTATTTT. Translated: CASSTETDTQYF. The chain links TRBV5-1 to TRBJ2-3; unclear D gene. Trimming took 4 bases from V and 3 from J, leaving 6 bases between them. Germline CDR1 and CDR2: SGHRS and YFSETQ. The CDR3 spans 12 residues. Variable domain in full (rest from reference TRBV5-1 and TRBJ2-3): KAGVTQTPRYLIKTRGQQVTLSCSPISGHRSVSWYQQTPGQGLQFLFEYFSETQRNKGNFPGRFSGRQFSNSRSEMNVSTLELGDSALYLCASSTETDTQYFGPGTRLTVL.

This clonotype was detected ten times or more. V and J are TRBV5-1 and TRBJ2-5; the D is unclear. Germline V gives CDR1 SGHRS, CDR2 YFSETQ. The CDR3 is 11 amino acids. The V end lost 4 bases, the J end lost 2 bases, and 3 bases lay between the germline ends. The CDR3 DNA follows: TGCGCCAGCAGCATGCAAGAGACCCAGTACTTC. Protein: CASSMQETQYF.

The chain recombines TRBV2 with TRBJ2-7; unclear D gene. Between the trimmed V and J ends, which lost 4 bases and 6 bases, there was a span of 19 bases. The CDR3 runs 15 residues. The germline V gene encodes CDR1 SNHLY and CDR2 FYNNEI. CDR3 sequence reads: CASSVRSDSSREQYF. DNA for the CDR3: TGTGCCAGCAGTGTGCGGAGTGATAGTAGCCGCGAGCAGTACTTC.

This clonotype showed up many times. The chain recombines TRBV29-1 with TRBJ2-5, with D possibly being TRBD2 (5 bases). This CDR3 is built from 13 residues. Germline assignment: CDR1 SQVTM and CDR2 ANQGSEA. V was clipped by 2 bases and J by 8 bases, with 15 bases between them. The CDR3 loop is CSVERPGSGTQYF. The CDR3 bases are TGCAGCGTTGAAAGGCCGGGGTCAGGAACCCAGTACTTC.